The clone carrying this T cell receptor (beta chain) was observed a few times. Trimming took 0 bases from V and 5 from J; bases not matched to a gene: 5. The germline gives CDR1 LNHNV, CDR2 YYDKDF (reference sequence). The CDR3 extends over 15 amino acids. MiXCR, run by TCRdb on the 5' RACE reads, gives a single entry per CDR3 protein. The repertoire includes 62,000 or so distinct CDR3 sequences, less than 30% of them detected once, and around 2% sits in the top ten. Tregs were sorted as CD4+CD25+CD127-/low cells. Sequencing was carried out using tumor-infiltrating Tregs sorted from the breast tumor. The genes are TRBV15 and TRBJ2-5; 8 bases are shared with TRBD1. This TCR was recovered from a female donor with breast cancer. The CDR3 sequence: CATSRDRGQAETQYF. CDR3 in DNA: TGTGCCACCAGCAGAGATCGGGGACAGGCGGAGACCCAGTACTTC. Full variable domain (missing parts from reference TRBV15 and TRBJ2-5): DAMVIQNPRYQVTQFGKPVTLSCSQTLNHNVMYWYQQKSSQAPKLLFHYYDKDFNNEADTPDNFQSRRPNTSFCFLDIRSPGLGDTAMYLCATSRDRGQAETQYFGPGTRLLVL.